The 2 T cell receptor beta chains reported below all come from one sample, sequenced in a study of cytotoxic CD8 clonotypes in ibrutinib-treated CLL. Produced via immunoSEQ multiplex PCR; TCRdb's table is partial and in-frame only. In the table there are approximately 340,000 clones, roughly 71% of which are singletons. Sample: PBMCs, taken after 36 months of ibrutinib treatment. The receptors originated from a human donor with chronic lymphocytic leukemia.

The chain links TRBV5-1 to TRBJ1-5; D gene ambiguous. The CDR3 loop spans 15 amino acids. Trimming took off 0 bases at V and 0 bases at J, with 7 bases between the two ends. Germline loops: CDR1 SGHRS, CDR2 YFSETQ. The CDR3 here is CASSLGPFSNQPQHF. In DNA, the CDR3 is TGCGCCAGCAGCTTGGGGCCCTTTAGCAATCAGCCCCAGCATTTT.

This rearrangement joins TRBV5-6 to TRBJ2-1; D might be TRBD1 or TRBD2, each matching 5 bases. In germline, CDR1 is SGHDT, CDR2 YYEEEE. V dropped 4 bases and J dropped 7 bases, with 12 bases sitting between them. The CDR3 covers 13 residues. CDR3 DNA: TGTGCCAGCAGCAGGAGAGGGACGAATGAGCAGTTCTTC. It is translated as CASSRRGTNEQFF. Complete variable domain (other parts from reference TRBV5-6 and TRBJ2-1): DAGVTQSPTHLIKTRGQQVTLRCSPKSGHDTVSWYQQALGQGPQFIFQYYEEEERQRGNFPDRFSGHQFPNYSSELNVNALLLGDSALYLCASSRRGTNEQFFGPGTRLTVL.